This TCR beta chain was retrieved from a study of blood T cells in healthy people across ages. Study-wide results and caveats: Estimated diversity, derived from one million T cells, was regarded as an underestimate.

V dropped 5 bases and J dropped 6 bases, with 9 bases sitting between them. In germline, CDR1 is SGHTA, CDR2 FQGNSA. The CDR3 has 12 amino acids. About 10 milliliters of peripheral blood were drawn from each donor into EDTA-treated tubes. In regard to this clonotype: Its antigen is as yet unknown.

Through a sample-barcoded 5' primer and a J-beta primer mix, a second PCR was run for roughly 7 to 11 cycles. Researchers report that each sample yielded at least 2.5 million CDR3-containing paired-end reads. TCRdb reprocessed the 5' RACE reads via MiXCR and lists one record per CDR3 protein. The table shows around 750,000 distinct CDR3 sequences, with 53% occurring only once. This rearrangement joins TRBV7-2 to TRBJ2-3; no reliable D call. The receptor was derived from an elderly man in good health. What was sequenced was blood. The DNA of the CDR3 is TGTGCCAGCAGCATAGAAGGGGATACGCAGTATTTT. Residues: CASSIEGDTQYF.